A selection of T cell receptor beta chains follows, all from one sample in a study of blood T cell repertoires in COVID-19. TCRdb keeps only in-frame clones here, not all; method: immunoSEQ multiplex PCR. Of about 140,000 clones in the sample, 70% to 85% are singletons; the top ten hold more than 8.5%. Specimen: peripheral blood. The source of these receptors is a man between 60 and 70 years old with active or convalescent COVID-19. The CDR3 runs from the conserved cysteine through the conserved F or W. The order of the fields is V gene, J gene, CDR3 protein.

v_gene: TRBV7-2
j_gene: TRBJ1-2
CDR3aa: CASSLAQGRENGYTF

v_gene: TRBV11-3
j_gene: TRBJ2-1
CDR3aa: CASSSSGASYNEQFF

v_gene: TRBV4-3
j_gene: TRBJ1-3
CDR3aa: CASSRDEGGAGNTIYF

v_gene: TRBV14
j_gene: TRBJ2-1
CDR3aa: CASSQDSGHESEQFF

v_gene: TRBV4-3
j_gene: TRBJ1-3
CDR3aa: CASSQGPVGRGGNTIYF

v_gene: TRBV7-2
j_gene: TRBJ1-2
CDR3aa: CASSPPILFYGYTF

v_gene: TRBV27
j_gene: TRBJ1-1
CDR3aa: CASSPKNRQGKRAEAFF

v_gene: TRBV20-1
j_gene: TRBJ1-2
CDR3aa: CSAIGGAGYTF

v_gene: TRBV5-1
j_gene: TRBJ2-6
CDR3aa: CASSPQGSGANVLTF

v_gene: TRBV18
j_gene: TRBJ2-1
CDR3aa: CASSPPASGAHNEQFF

v_gene: TRBV2
j_gene: TRBJ1-1
CDR3aa: CASNPGQGPGAFF

v_gene: TRBV5-6
j_gene: TRBJ1-2
CDR3aa: CASSFSQDLNYGYTF

v_gene: TRBV24-1
j_gene: TRBJ1-2
CDR3aa: CATSDGTASGYTF

v_gene: TRBV7-9
j_gene: TRBJ1-4
CDR3aa: CASSLSEVGNEKLFF

v_gene: TRBV9
j_gene: TRBJ2-2
CDR3aa: CASSTSLAGGWGIRGTGELFF

v_gene: TRBV6-5
j_gene: TRBJ1-1
CDR3aa: CASSKGQDLEAFF

v_gene: TRBV2
j_gene: TRBJ2-1
CDR3aa: CASSDSFWGGSYNEQFF

v_gene: TRBV3-1/TRBV3-2
j_gene: TRBJ1-6
CDR3aa: CASSQYRNNSPLHF

v_gene: TRBV11-2
j_gene: TRBJ2-3
CDR3aa: CASSKRGAITDTQYF

v_gene: TRBV11-2
j_gene: TRBJ2-1
CDR3aa: CASSLDGQPAGRYNEQFF

v_gene: TRBV7-8
j_gene: TRBJ1-1
CDR3aa: CASSLDRNTEAFF

v_gene: TRBV5-1
j_gene: TRBJ1-4
CDR3aa: CASSLPTGTTNEKLFF

v_gene: TRBV24-1
j_gene: TRBJ2-2
CDR3aa: CATREGWDTGELFF

v_gene: TRBV24-1
j_gene: TRBJ2-3
CDR3aa: CATSDPGASGSSTDTQYF

v_gene: TRBV27
j_gene: TRBJ2-4
CDR3aa: CASSSGRGAKNIQYF

v_gene: TRBV11-3
j_gene: TRBJ2-4
CDR3aa: CASSPRPGGAKNIQYF

v_gene: TRBV28
j_gene: TRBJ1-4
CDR3aa: CASSETTGYTNEKLFF

v_gene: TRBV19
j_gene: TRBJ2-3
CDR3aa: CASSPGTRGPDTQYF

v_gene: TRBV7-9
j_gene: TRBJ1-2
CDR3aa: CASSLDPGVVYGYTF

v_gene: TRBV6-2/TRBV6-3
j_gene: TRBJ1-5
CDR3aa: CASSYGLDSRSNQPQHF

v_gene: TRBV19
j_gene: TRBJ1-5
CDR3aa: CATSPWQGNQPQHF

v_gene: TRBV13
j_gene: TRBJ1-1
CDR3aa: CASSNQVAVVNTEAFF

v_gene: TRBV13
j_gene: TRBJ2-3
CDR3aa: CASSPDTSQGESTDTQYF

v_gene: TRBV27
j_gene: TRBJ2-3
CDR3aa: CASSSRIAGDTDTQYF

v_gene: TRBV11-3
j_gene: TRBJ2-5
CDR3aa: CASSKRQGQETQYF

v_gene: TRBV14
j_gene: TRBJ1-1
CDR3aa: CASSQDWTGPHEAFF

v_gene: TRBV7-2
j_gene: TRBJ1-1
CDR3aa: CASRLTGGLENTEAFF

v_gene: TRBV11-3
j_gene: TRBJ1-4
CDR3aa: CASSLGGGYATNEKLFF

v_gene: TRBV30
j_gene: TRBJ2-2
CDR3aa: CAFTGGRGTNTGELFF

v_gene: TRBV25-1
j_gene: TRBJ2-3
CDR3aa: CASSRDYTDTQYF

v_gene: TRBV6-2/TRBV6-3
j_gene: TRBJ1-1
CDR3aa: CASSYGTATMNTEAFF

v_gene: TRBV2
j_gene: TRBJ1-2
CDR3aa: CASSELGFDYGYTF

v_gene: TRBV7-2
j_gene: TRBJ1-1
CDR3aa: CASSLLPRPGTEAFF